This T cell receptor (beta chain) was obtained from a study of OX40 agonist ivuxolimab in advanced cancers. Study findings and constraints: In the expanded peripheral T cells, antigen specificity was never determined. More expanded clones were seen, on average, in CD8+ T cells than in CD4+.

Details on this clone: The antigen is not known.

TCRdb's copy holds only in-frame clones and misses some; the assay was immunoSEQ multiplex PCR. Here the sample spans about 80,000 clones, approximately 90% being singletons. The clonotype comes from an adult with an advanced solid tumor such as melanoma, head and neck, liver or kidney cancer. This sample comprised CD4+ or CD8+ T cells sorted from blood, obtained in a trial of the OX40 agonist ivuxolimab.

The CDR3 reads CASSLLRGVEADYNSPLHF. The CDR3 DNA reads TGTGCCAGCAGCTTATTAAGGGGAGTGGAGGCCGACTATAATTCACCCCTCCACTTT. The chain joins TRBV7-2 to TRBJ1-6; maybe TRBD1 (5 bases). CDR1 SGHTA and CDR2 FQGNSA come from the germline V gene. The V end was cut by 2 bases, the J end by 3 bases, with 20 bases between. This CDR3 has 19 residues. Drawing the rest from reference TRBV7-2 and TRBJ1-6, the complete variable domain is GAGVSQSPSNKVTEKGKDVELRCDPISGHTALYWYRQSLGQGLEFLIYFQGNSAPDKSGLPSDRFSAERTGGSVSTLTIQRTQQEDSAVYLCASSLLRGVEADYNSPLHFGNGTRLTVT.